Described below is a single T cell receptor (beta chain) sequence and its context. Its antigen remains unidentified. There are 15 residues in the CDR3. V lost 0 bases, J lost 6 bases, and 15 bases lay in between. Germline V gene lookup returns CDR1 LGHNA and CDR2 YSLEER. This specimen belongs to a study of T-cell reconstitution after alpha-beta-depleted transplantation in children. Preparation of the TCRbeta library used unique molecular identifiers. TCRdb reprocessed the PCR reads with MiXCR, giving one entry per CDR3 protein. The sample includes about a million distinct CDR3 sequences, roughly 29% seen only once; the top ten take approximately 30%. Findings and caveats of the study: Most T-cell counts and diversity one year after the transplant came from T cells that were newly produced. In patients about two months after transplant, alpha-beta T cells reportedly arose from several hundred expanded graft clones.

This sequence was found in a boy younger than two who had a stem cell transplant for SCID, so the T cells may come from the graft donor. This sample comprised PBMCs, mostly from graft donor cells, obtained 360 days after TCRalphabeta/CD19-depleted stem cell transplant. V is TRBV4-3 and J is TRBJ2-7; possibly TRBD2 for D (5 bases). CDR3 loop: CASSQDSGVSSEQYF. CDR3 DNA sequence: TGCGCCAGCAGCCAAGATTCCGGGGTCTCTAGCGAGCAGTACTTC.